These 11 T cell receptor beta chains were sequenced from one sample in a study of T cells after yellow fever vaccination. TCRdb ran MiXCR on the 5' RACE reads and lists one entry per CDR3 protein. The sample includes about 22,000 distinct CDR3 sequences, 4% to 6% of them seen just once. The source material was PBMCs, either bulk or a sorted T-cell subset (CD4+, CD8+, memory, or dextramer-sorted; not recorded which), sampled more than 35 days after the first yellow fever vaccination. Source of these receptors: a man aged 18 to 30 who received the YFV17D yellow fever vaccine.

This clonotype was observed at least ten times. The chain links TRBV28 to TRBJ1-6; the match to TRBD1 covers 10 bases. Looked up from germline, CDR1 is MDHEN and CDR2 is SYDVKM. The CDR3 consists of 16 residues. V gave up 6 bases and J gave up 7 bases; unmatched junction bases: 9. The CDR3 sequence: CASSAPGQGTNSPLHF. CDR3 bases: TGTGCCAGCAGCGCTCCGGGACAGGGGACCAATTCACCCCTCCACTTT.

This clonotype was seen at least ten times. This sequence joins TRBV6-4 and TRBJ1-4; the D gene is possibly TRBD1 (5 bases). Germline CDR1 is MRHNA and CDR2 is SNTAGT. Deletions cut 6 bases from V and 7 bases from J, with 9 bases between. The CDR3 extends over 12 amino acids. CDR3: CASRWGFEKLFF. CDR3 DNA: TGTGCCAGCAGATGGGGGTTTGAAAAACTGTTTTTT.

This clonotype was counted at least ten times. The CDR3 coding sequence is TGTGCCACCAGCAGAGGGACGACCCGTAGGGTAGGCTACACCTTC. Its translation: CATSRGTTRRVGYTF. The chain recombines TRBV15 with TRBJ1-2; D is unresolved. With 1 base removed from V and 8 bases from J, the gap between germline ends came to 17 bases. The germline gives CDR1 LNHNV, CDR2 YYDKDF (reference sequence). The CDR3 length is 15 residues.

This clonotype was detected ten times or more. V usage is TRBV6-1 and J usage is TRBJ2-6; D perhaps matches TRBD1 (5 bases). V lost 4 bases to trimming and J lost 2 bases, with 15 bases between them. CDR1 MNHNS and CDR2 SASEGT come from the germline V gene. The CDR3 length is 17 residues. CDR3 loop: CASSGDLLGAGANVLTF. CDR3 DNA: TGTGCCAGCAGTGGTGACCTTTTAGGGGCTGGGGCCAACGTCCTGACTTTC.

This clonotype has a single count. Just one base apart from a much larger clone, this may be a read error. The J gene is TRBJ2-1, the V gene TRBV2; perhaps TRBD1 as D (6 bases). The CDR3 is 15 amino acids. The germline CDR1 and CDR2 sequences are SNHLY and FYNNEI. The V gene lost 10 bases and the J gene lost 7 bases, with 23 bases spanning the gap. DNA of the CDR3: TGTGCCACCTGCCGGGACACCGCTAAGGGGAATGAGCAGTTCTTC. This sequence encodes CATCRDTAKGNEQFF.

This clonotype was recorded at least ten times. The chain is built from TRBV7-2 and TRBJ1-6; the D is unclear. CDR1 and CDR2 (germline): SGHTA, FQGNSA. Trimming shortened V by 3 bases and J by 9 bases, and 15 bases separated the two germline ends. CDR3 length: 15 amino acids. This chain's CDR3 is CASSLGSVVVSPLHF. The CDR3 DNA reads as TGTGCCAGCAGCTTGGGGTCAGTAGTAGTTTCACCCCTCCACTTT.

In this sample, this clonotype turned up many times. The genes are TRBV5-4 and TRBJ1-3; tentative D call: TRBD1 (6 bases). Trimming left V 2 bases short and J 3 bases short, with 6 bases between. The germline gives CDR1 SGHNT, CDR2 YYREEE (reference sequence). The CDR3 sequence is 13 residues long. The CDR3: CASSLQGGNTIYF. The DNA of the CDR3 is TGTGCCAGCAGCTTACAGGGTGGAAACACCATATATTTT. Using reference TRBV5-4 and TRBJ1-3 for the parts outside the CDR3, the full variable domain is ETGVTQSPTHLIKTRGQQVTLRCSSQSGHNTVSWYQQALGQGPQFIFQYYREEENGRGNFPPRFSGLQFPNYSSELNVNALELDDSALYLCASSLQGGNTIYFGEGSWLTVV.

This clonotype appeared many times. V and J are TRBV14 and TRBJ1-4, with D possibly being TRBD1 (5 bases). From germline, CDR1 is SGHDN and CDR2 FVKESK. V lost 4 bases to trimming and J lost 7 bases, with 16 bases between them. The CDR3 is 15 amino acids. Written as DNA, the CDR3 is TGTGCCAGCAGCCTCGGGACCTCAATGGCTGAAAAACTGTTTTTT. Protein product: CASSLGTSMAEKLFF. Supplemented by reference TRBV14 and TRBJ1-4, the full variable domain reads EAGVTQFPSHSVIEKGQTVTLRCDPISGHDNLYWYRRVMGKEIKFLLHFVKESKQDESGMPNNRFLAERTGGTYSTLKVQPAELEDSGVYFCASSLGTSMAEKLFFGSGTQLSVL.

In its sample, this clonotype was seen many times. The chain carries TRBV10-3 and TRBJ1-1, with D maybe TRBD1 (5 bases). This CDR3 has 13 amino acids. Germline lookup yields CDR1 ENHRY and CDR2 SYGVKD. Trimming took 4 bases from V and 4 from J, leaving 10 bases between them. The CDR3 DNA is TGTGCCATCAGTGTCCCGGGGGTCACTGAAGCTTTCTTT. Its translation is CAISVPGVTEAFF.

This clonotype was recorded at least ten times. The genes are TRBV7-2 and TRBJ1-3; 9 bases are a match to TRBD1. Germline lookup yields CDR1 SGHTA and CDR2 FQGNSA. With 1 base clipped from V and 0 bases from J, the junction kept 4 bases outside the gene matches. CDR3 size: 17 residues. CDR3 amino acids: CASSLVGQGSSGNTIYF. In nucleotides, the CDR3 is TGTGCCAGCAGCTTAGTGGGACAGGGAAGCTCTGGAAACACCATATATTTT. The variable domain in full, completed from reference TRBV7-2 and TRBJ1-3, reads GAGVSQSPSNKVTEKGKDVELRCDPISGHTALYWYRQSLGQGLEFLIYFQGNSAPDKSGLPSDRFSAERTGGSVSTLTIQRTQQEDSAVYLCASSLVGQGSSGNTIYFGEGSWLTVV.

In its sample, this clonotype was seen many times. This chain links TRBV7-9 with TRBJ2-1; 12 bases agree with TRBD2. Per germline, CDR1 SEHNR and CDR2 FQNEAQ (reference sequence). The junction had 5 bases not matched to a gene; V was cut back by 5 bases and J by 3 bases. This CDR3 spans 16 amino acids. The CDR3 nucleotides are TGTGCCAGCAGCCCGGGACTAGCGGGCTTCTACAATGAGCAGTTCTTC. This gives the protein CASSPGLAGFYNEQFF.